The source of this TCR beta chain is a study of cytomegalovirus exposure and HLA in healthy donors. General observations from the study: Diagnosis of cytomegalovirus status made by the classifier reportedly showed high specificity and sensitivity. The authors later found most CMV-associated TCR beta chains appeared HLA-restricted.

The PCR contained 60 Vbeta and 13 Jbeta primers. TCRdb keeps only in-frame clones here, not all; method: immunoSEQ multiplex PCR. The repertoire has about 84,000 clones, 55% to 70% of them found once; the top ten carry around 16%. A note on this clone: Its antigen remains unidentified.

Germline assignment: CDR1 MNHEY and CDR2 SVGAGI. This CDR3 spans 13 amino acids. After removal of 5 bases from V and 5 bases from J, the junction contained 4 bases not matched to a gene. The rearrangement links TRBV6-5 to TRBJ1-1, with TRBD1 matching over 8 bases. Sequenced material: PBMCs. The clonotype comes from a woman aged 40 to 50 in good health and CMV-seropositive. The CDR3 loop is CASSGQGRTEAFF. The CDR3 nucleotides read TGTGCCAGCAGTGGACAGGGCCGGACTGAAGCTTTCTTT.